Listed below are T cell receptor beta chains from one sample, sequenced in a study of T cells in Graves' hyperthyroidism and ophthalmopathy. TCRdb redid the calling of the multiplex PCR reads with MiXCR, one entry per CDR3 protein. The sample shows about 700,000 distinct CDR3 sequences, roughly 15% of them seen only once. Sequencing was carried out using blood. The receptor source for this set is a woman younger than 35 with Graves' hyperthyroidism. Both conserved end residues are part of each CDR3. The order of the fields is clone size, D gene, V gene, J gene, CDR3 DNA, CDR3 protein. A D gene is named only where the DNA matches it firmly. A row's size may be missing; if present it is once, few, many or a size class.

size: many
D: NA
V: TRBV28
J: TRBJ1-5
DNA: TGTGCCAGCAGTTCCCGGGCGGGATTCCAGCATTTT
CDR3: CASSSRAGFQHF

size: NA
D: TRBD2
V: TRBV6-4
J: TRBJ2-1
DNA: TGTGCCATCAGAGCGGGGACCCACAATGAGCAGTTCTTC
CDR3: CAIRAGTHNEQFF

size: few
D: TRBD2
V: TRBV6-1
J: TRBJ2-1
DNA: TGTGCCAGCAGACCTAGCGGGGTTAACCCGGATGAGCAGTTCTTC
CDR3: CASRPSGVNPDEQFF

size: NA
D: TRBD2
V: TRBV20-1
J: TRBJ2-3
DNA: TGCAGTGCTAGGACTAGCGGGATGGTTGGGACAGATACGCAGTATTTT
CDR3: CSARTSGMVGTDTQYF

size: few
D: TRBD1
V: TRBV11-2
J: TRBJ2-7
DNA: TGTGCCAGCACCTTGAAACCGGGTGGGACAGGGGGCATCTACGAGCAGTACTTC
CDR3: CASTLKPGGTGGIYEQYF

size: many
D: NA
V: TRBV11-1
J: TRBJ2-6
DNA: TGTGCCAACATCGGGACTCTCGGAACCTCTGGGGCCAACGTCCTGACTTTC
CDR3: CANIGTLGTSGANVLTF

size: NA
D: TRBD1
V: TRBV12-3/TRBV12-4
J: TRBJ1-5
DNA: TGTGCCAGCTCCGAATATACAGGGGCGATGGATCAGCCCCAGCATTTT
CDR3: CASSEYTGAMDQPQHF

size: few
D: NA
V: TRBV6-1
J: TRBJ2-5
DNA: TGTGCCACTGTGGGTGGCGAGACCCAGTACTTC
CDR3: CATVGGETQYF

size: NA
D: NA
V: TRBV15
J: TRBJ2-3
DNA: TGTGCCACCAGCAGAAGGGGGTGGGGGAGTACAGATACGCAGTATTTT
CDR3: CATSRRGWGSTDTQYF

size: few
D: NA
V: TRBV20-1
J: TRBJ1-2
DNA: TGCAGTGCTAGAGGGGACACCTCCTATGGCTACACCTTC
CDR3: CSARGDTSYGYTF

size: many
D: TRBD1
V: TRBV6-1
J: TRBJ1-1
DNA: TGTGCCAGCAGTGAAGGGGGGACAGGGAACACTGAAGCTTTCTTT
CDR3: CASSEGGTGNTEAFF

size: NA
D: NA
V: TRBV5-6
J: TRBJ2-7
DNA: TGTGCCAGCAGTCGGGGCTACGGAGGATCCTACGAGCAGTACTTC
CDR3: CASSRGYGGSYEQYF

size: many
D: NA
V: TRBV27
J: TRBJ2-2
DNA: TGTGCCAGCAGTTGGCAAGGGCCGACCGGGGAGCTGTTTTTT
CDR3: CASSWQGPTGELFF

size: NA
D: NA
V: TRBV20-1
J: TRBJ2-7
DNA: TGCAGTGCTAGTCGGGGTTCCTACGAGCAGTACTTC
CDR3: CSASRGSYEQYF

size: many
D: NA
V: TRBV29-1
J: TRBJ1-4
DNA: TGCAGCGTTGTTGGGGGGAACGAAAAACTGTTTTTT
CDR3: CSVVGGNEKLFF

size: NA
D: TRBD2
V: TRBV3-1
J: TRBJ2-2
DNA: TGTGCCAGCAGCCAAGAGCGTCATGGGTTAGCGGGAGTGGCCGGGGAGCTGTTTTTT
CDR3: CASSQERHGLAGVAGELFF

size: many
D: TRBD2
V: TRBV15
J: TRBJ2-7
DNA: TGTGCCACCAGCAGAGATTGGGTAGCGGGAGTAGACGAGCAGTACTTC
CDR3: CATSRDWVAGVDEQYF

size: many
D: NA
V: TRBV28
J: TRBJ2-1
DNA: TGTGCCAGCAGTTTCCCCTCGCGACGCCTTAGCTCCTACAATGAGCAGTTCTTC
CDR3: CASSFPSRRLSSYNEQFF

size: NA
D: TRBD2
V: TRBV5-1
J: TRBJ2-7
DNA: TGCGCCAGCCAGGGGACTTCTAGCGGGGAGGCCTACGAGCAGTACTTC
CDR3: CASQGTSSGEAYEQYF

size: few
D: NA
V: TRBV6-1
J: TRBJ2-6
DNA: TGTGCCAGCAGCCCACAGGTGGGGCGCTCTGGGGCCAACGTCCTGACTTTC
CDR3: CASSPQVGRSGANVLTF